Listed below are T cell receptor beta chains from one sample, sequenced in a study of shared clonotypes between healthy human individuals. The method was immunoSEQ multiplex PCR; TCRdb's version includes in-frame clones alone and lacks a portion of them. The top ten hold approximately 2% of the sample, which has about 670,000 clones, around 72% seen once. Input material: memory CD4+ T cells sorted from blood. Source of these receptors: a woman aged 25 to 45 in good health. The CDR3 runs from the conserved cysteine through the conserved F or W. A D gene is named only where the DNA matches it firmly. Part of the rows lack a size; the others show once, few, many or a class for expanded clones.

>13|TRBV2|-|TRBJ2-2|-
CASRWSNTGELFF
TGTGCCAGCAGGTGGTCGAACACCGGGGAGCTGTTTTTT
>14|TRBV5-1|-|TRBJ1-2|-
CASSLGDGLYGYTF
TGCGCCAGCAGCTTGGGGGACGGCTTGTATGGCTACACCTTC
>15|TRBV4-2|few|TRBJ2-1|-
CASSQEEASYNEQFF
TGTGCCAGCAGCCAAGAGGAGGCTAGCTACAATGAGCAGTTCTTC
>15|TRBV5-1|-|TRBJ2-6|-
CASSLSKTGANVLTF
TGCGCCAGCAGCTTATCCAAGACTGGGGCCAACGTCCTGACTTTC
>14|TRBV6-5|-|TRBJ1-1|-
CASRLERSNTEAFF
TGTGCCAGCAGGTTAGAGCGGTCGAACACTGAAGCTTTCTTT
>13|TRBV5-1|few|TRBJ2-1|-
CASSVRVNIEQFF
TGCGCCAGCAGTGTCCGGGTTAATATTGAGCAGTTCTTC
>15|TRBV19|-|TRBJ1-5|-
CASSIVGYSNQPQHF
TGTGCCAGTAGTATAGTTGGATATAGCAATCAGCCCCAGCATTTT
>14|TRBV6-1|-|TRBJ1-5|-
CASSEAWGGQPQHF
TGTGCCAGCAGTGAAGCGTGGGGGGGCCAGCCCCAGCATTTT
>15|TRBV6-1|-|TRBJ1-2|TRBD1
CASSEARQGIYGYTF
TGTGCCAGCAGTGAAGCAAGACAGGGAATCTATGGCTACACCTTC
>15|TRBV5-1|-|TRBJ2-5|TRBD2
CASSSGRGGGETQYF
TGCGCCAGCAGTAGCGGGAGAGGAGGAGGGGAGACCCAGTACTTC
>14|TRBV30|-|TRBJ1-2|-
CAWRDRSPGGGYTF
TGTGCCTGGAGGGACAGATCGCCTGGCGGTGGCTACACCTTC
>11|TRBV5-3|-|TRBJ1-4|-
CARSLPGRLFF
TGTGCCAGAAGCCTACCGGGGAGACTGTTTTTT
>15|TRBV6-6|-|TRBJ2-5|TRBD2
CASSNGLAGASAQYF
TGTGCCAGCAGTAACGGACTAGCGGGAGCATCGGCCCAGTACTTC
>14|TRBV2|-|TRBJ2-3|TRBD2
CASLAGISTDTQYF
TGTGCCAGCCTAGCGGGGATTAGCACAGATACGCAGTATTTT
>14|TRBV6-5|-|TRBJ2-6|-
CASGQKGGANVLTF
TGTGCCAGCGGACAGAAAGGTGGGGCCAACGTCCTGACTTTC
>13|TRBV19|few|TRBJ2-7|TRBD1
CATAHRGTHEQYF
TGTGCCACCGCTCACAGGGGTACCCACGAGCAGTACTTC
>15|TRBV27|-|TRBJ2-7|TRBD2
CASSSGGSHSYEQYF
TGTGCCAGCAGTTCTGGCGGGAGCCACTCCTACGAGCAGTACTTC
>15|TRBV5-1|-|TRBJ1-4|-
CASKSRAEVNEKLFF
TGCGCCAGCAAAAGTAGGGCGGAGGTTAATGAAAAACTGTTTTTT
>15|TRBV16|-|TRBJ2-7|-
CASSQAAGRSYEQYF
TGTGCCAGCAGCCAAGCCGCAGGGCGCTCCTACGAGCAGTACTTC
>15|TRBV28|-|TRBJ1-2|TRBD1
CASSFTGTGTRGYTF
TGTGCCAGCAGTTTCACCGGGACAGGGACTCGTGGCTACACCTTC
>16|TRBV9|-|TRBJ2-1|-
CASSAVQGRLYNEQFF
TGTGCCAGCAGCGCTGTACAGGGGAGGCTCTACAATGAGCAGTTCTTC
>14|TRBV6-4|few|TRBJ2-2|-
CASSDVGNTGELFF
TGTGCCAGCAGTGACGTTGGGAACACCGGGGAGCTGTTTTTT
>14|TRBV2|-|TRBJ1-2|-
CASSDMGGDYGYTF
TGTGCCAGCAGTGATATGGGCGGCGACTATGGCTACACCTTC
>13|TRBV6-1|-|TRBJ1-1|TRBD1
CASQGAGGGEAFF
TGTGCCAGCCAGGGGGCGGGGGGAGGTGAAGCTTTCTTT
>14|TRBV5-1|-|TRBJ1-2|-
CASSLALGTMGYTF
TGCGCCAGCAGCTTGGCCTTGGGGACTATGGGCTACACCTTC
>15|TRBV18|once|TRBJ2-7|-
CASSPTGTESYEQYF
TGTGCCAGCTCACCTACCGGGACTGAGAGCTACGAGCAGTACTTC
>16|TRBV18|-|TRBJ2-7|TRBD2
CASSPRLAGGPEEQYF
TGTGCCAGCTCACCGAGACTAGCGGGAGGGCCCGAGGAGCAGTACTTC
>18|TRBV15|-|TRBJ2-1|TRBD2
CATSRDILVAGDENEQFF
TGTGCCACCAGCAGAGATATCTTGGTAGCGGGAGATGAGAATGAGCAGTTCTTC
>17|TRBV29-1|-|TRBJ2-3|TRBD2
CSVAGTSGRQTTDTQYF
TGCAGCGTCGCCGGGACTAGCGGGAGGCAAACCACAGATACGCAGTATTTT
>14|TRBV5-1|once|TRBJ1-1|TRBD1
CASSLTGTNTEAFF
TGCGCCAGCAGCCTGACAGGGACGAACACTGAAGCTTTCTTT
>15|TRBV21-1|-|TRBJ1-2|-
CASSKVAGVYYGYTF
TGTGCCAGCAGCAAAGTGGCAGGGGTTTACTATGGCTACACCTTC
>14|TRBV18|-|TRBJ1-3|-
CASSPEDIRNTIYF
TGTGCCAGCTCACCAGAAGATATTAGAAACACCATATATTTT
>17|TRBV7-6|few|TRBJ2-5|TRBD2
CASSLRLAGGMEETQYF
TGTGCCAGCAGCCTGCGACTAGCGGGAGGGATGGAGGAGACCCAGTACTTC
>11|TRBV20-1|-|TRBJ2-7|-
CSARLEYEQYF
TGCAGTGCTAGGCTGGAGTACGAGCAGTACTTC
>12|TRBV7-9|few|TRBJ1-1|-
CASSLYSSEAFF
TGTGCCAGCAGCTTGTATTCTTCGGAAGCTTTCTTT
>15|TRBV11-2|-|TRBJ2-2|TRBD2
CASNPGGWGTGELFF
TGTGCCAGCAACCCGGGGGGTTGGGGAACCGGGGAGCTGTTTTTT
>15|TRBV6-5|-|TRBJ2-7|-
CASSYRLVASYEQYF
TGTGCCAGCAGTTATAGATTAGTAGCATCCTACGAGCAGTACTTC
>15|TRBV5-1|-|TRBJ2-2|-
CASSLALTDAGELFF
TGCGCCAGCAGCTTGGCCCTCACGGACGCCGGGGAGCTGTTTTTT
>18|TRBV2|-|TRBJ2-1|TRBD2
CASSEVAGGGLSYNEQFF
TGTGCCAGCAGTGAAGTGGCGGGAGGTGGGTTGTCCTACAATGAGCAGTTCTTC
>13|TRBV2|-|TRBJ1-2|TRBD1
CASSSGQVGGYTF
TGTGCCAGCAGTTCAGGACAGGTCGGAGGCTACACCTTC
>15|TRBV28|-|TRBJ1-4|-
CASRRDTPRSEKLFF
TGTGCCAGCAGGCGGGACACCCCAAGGTCTGAAAAACTGTTTTTT
>14|TRBV5-1|-|TRBJ1-2|-
CASSFGRVNGGYTF
TGCGCCAGCAGCTTCGGCAGGGTAAACGGTGGCTACACCTTC
>13|TRBV10-3|-|TRBJ1-1|-
CAISEETNTEAFF
TGTGCCATCAGTGAGGAAACGAACACTGAAGCTTTCTTT
>14|TRBV7-2|-|TRBJ2-4|-
CASNSKLAKNIQYF
TGTGCCAGCAACTCAAAACTAGCCAAAAACATTCAGTACTTC
>16|TRBV19|-|TRBJ1-3|TRBD1
CASSMQGTVSGNTIYF
TGTGCCAGTAGTATGCAAGGGACAGTCTCTGGAAACACCATATATTTT
>16|TRBV5-1|-|TRBJ2-3|TRBD1
CASSQRDRRFRDTQYF
TGCGCCAGCAGCCAACGGGACAGGAGGTTCCGAGATACGCAGTATTTT
>14|TRBV30|-|TRBJ1-1|-
CAWSFWGGDTEAFF
TGTGCCTGGAGTTTCTGGGGAGGGGACACTGAAGCTTTCTTT
>15|TRBV6-1|-|TRBJ1-5|-
CASRTGENDNQPQHF
TGTGCCAGCAGAACCGGGGAGAATGACAATCAGCCCCAGCATTTT
>13|TRBV5-4|-|TRBJ2-1|TRBD1
CASIGGQGYEQFF
TGTGCCAGCATAGGGGGACAGGGCTATGAGCAGTTCTTC